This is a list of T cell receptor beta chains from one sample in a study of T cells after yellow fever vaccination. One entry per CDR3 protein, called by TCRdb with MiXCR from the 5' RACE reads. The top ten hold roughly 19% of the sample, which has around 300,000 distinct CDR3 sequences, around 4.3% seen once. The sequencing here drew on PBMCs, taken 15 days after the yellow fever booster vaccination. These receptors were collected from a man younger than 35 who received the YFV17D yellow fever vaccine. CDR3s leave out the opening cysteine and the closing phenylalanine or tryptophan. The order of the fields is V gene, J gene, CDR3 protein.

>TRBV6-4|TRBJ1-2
ASSDQGYGYT
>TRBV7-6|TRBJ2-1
ASSDTGSVPWDNEQF
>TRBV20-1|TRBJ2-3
SATGTSGSTQY
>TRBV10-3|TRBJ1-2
AIRLTGEGDYT
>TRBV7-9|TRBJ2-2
ASSLATSAGELF
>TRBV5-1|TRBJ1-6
ASSPGGTGHNSPLH
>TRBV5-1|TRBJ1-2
ASSLLDTAHGYT
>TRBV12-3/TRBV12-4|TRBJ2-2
ASSSAGQNTGELF
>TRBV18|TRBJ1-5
ASSPGGLSAPGGAVPQH
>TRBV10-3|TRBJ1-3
AISEGRGNTIY
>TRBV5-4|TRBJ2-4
ASSPDLFADIQY
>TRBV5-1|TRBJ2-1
ASMLGAGNEQF
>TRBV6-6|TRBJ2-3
ASSYSKGTGPLDTQY
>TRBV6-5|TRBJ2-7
ASSYGYGSYEQY
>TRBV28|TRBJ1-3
ASSDSTSGNAIY
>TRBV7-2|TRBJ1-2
ASSLGQSIDGYT
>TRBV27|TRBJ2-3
ASSPLTPTDTQY
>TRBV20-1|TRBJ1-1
SARRVEAF
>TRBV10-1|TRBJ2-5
ASSESGAPNAQY
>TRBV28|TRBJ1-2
ASSRDRPNYGYT
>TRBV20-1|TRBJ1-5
SARVGQVGEPQH
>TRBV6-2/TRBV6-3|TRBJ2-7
ASSQLGGLFYEQY
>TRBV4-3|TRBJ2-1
ASSPDFPGSSYNEQF
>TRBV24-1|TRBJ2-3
ATSDPGTDTQY
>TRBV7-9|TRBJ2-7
ASSQGQGTGEQY
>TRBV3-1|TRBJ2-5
ASSSPVGGQETQY
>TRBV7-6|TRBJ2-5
ASSLGGKTQY
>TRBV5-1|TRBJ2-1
ASSPGLAGGTYNEQF
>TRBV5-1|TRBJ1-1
ASSDSRGTEAF
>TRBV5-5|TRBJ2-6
ASTLTTGGQSVLT
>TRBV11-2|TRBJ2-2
ASSLDSRRVLLTPHGELF
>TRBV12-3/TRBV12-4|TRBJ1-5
ASRAQGRPQH
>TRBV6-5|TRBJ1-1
ASSPTGMSTEAF
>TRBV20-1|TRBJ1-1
SARDIAENTEAF
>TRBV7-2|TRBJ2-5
ASSLTGLQETQY
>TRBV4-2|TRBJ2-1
ASSQVTSGGAYEQF
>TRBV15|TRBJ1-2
ATSPGTGVNYGYT
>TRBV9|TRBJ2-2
ASSGPGTGELF
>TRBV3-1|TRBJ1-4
ASSHAGTGGINEKLF
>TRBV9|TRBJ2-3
ASSVGGRTDTQY
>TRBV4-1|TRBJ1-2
ASSPSQGEDYGYT
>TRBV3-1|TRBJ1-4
ASSQVYEKLF
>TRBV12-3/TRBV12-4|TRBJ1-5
ASSRDGVSQPQH
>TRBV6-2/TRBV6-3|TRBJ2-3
ASSPRGGDTDTQY
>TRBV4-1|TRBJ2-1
ASSPRLMNEQF
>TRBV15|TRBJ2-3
ATKWESSTDTQY
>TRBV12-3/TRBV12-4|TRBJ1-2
ASSQGTGLYGYT
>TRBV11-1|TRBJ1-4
ASSATSTGGEKLF
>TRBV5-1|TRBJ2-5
ASSRGSEETQY
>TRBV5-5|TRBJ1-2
ASSYTDYYGYT
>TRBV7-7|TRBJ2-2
ASSSPLGAADTGELF
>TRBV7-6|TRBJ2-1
ASTPSGAYAYNEQF
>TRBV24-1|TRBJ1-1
ATSDPTLGDTEAF